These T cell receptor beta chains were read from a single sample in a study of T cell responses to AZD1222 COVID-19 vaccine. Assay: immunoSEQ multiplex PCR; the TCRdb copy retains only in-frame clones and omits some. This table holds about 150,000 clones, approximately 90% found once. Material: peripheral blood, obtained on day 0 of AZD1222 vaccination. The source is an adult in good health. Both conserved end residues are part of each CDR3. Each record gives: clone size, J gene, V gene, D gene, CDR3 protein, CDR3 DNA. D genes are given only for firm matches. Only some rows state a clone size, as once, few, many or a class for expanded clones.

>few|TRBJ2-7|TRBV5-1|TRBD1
CASSSRDRAYEQYF
TGCGCCAGCAGCTCCCGGGACAGGGCCTACGAGCAGTACTTC
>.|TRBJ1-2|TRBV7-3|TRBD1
CASSPDDRGYGYTF
TGTGCCAGCAGCCCCGACGACAGGGGTTATGGCTACACCTTC
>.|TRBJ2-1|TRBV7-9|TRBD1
CASSTETGRRQFF
TGTGCCAGCAGCACAGAGACAGGGAGACGGCAGTTCTTC
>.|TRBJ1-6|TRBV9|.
CASSATVYNSPLHF
TGTGCCAGCAGCGCGACGGTGTATAATTCACCCCTCCACTTT
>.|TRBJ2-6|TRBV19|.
CASSIGRSSGANVLTF
TGTGCCAGTAGTATCGGCAGGAGCTCTGGGGCCAACGTCCTGACTTTC
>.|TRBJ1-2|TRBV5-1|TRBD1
CASSLGYGTGYGYTF
TGCGCCAGCAGCTTGGGATATGGGACAGGCTATGGCTACACCTTC
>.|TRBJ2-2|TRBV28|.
CASSFPGAGELFF
TGTGCCAGCAGTTTTCCGGGAGCCGGGGAGCTGTTTTTT
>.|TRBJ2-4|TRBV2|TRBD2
CASGPGLAGADIQYF
TGTGCCAGCGGACCGGGACTAGCGGGAGCGGACATTCAGTACTTC
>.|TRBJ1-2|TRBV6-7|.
CASSYSRGDNYGYTF
TGTGCCAGCAGTTACTCGAGGGGAGACAACTATGGCTACACCTTC
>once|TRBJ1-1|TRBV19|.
CANAEAFF
TGTGCCAATGCGGAAGCTTTCTTT
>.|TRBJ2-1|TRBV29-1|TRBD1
CSADRGNEQFF
TGCAGCGCGGACAGGGGGAATGAGCAGTTCTTC
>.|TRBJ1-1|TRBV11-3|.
CASSSQGPNTEAFF
TGTGCCAGCAGCTCACAGGGCCCGAACACTGAAGCTTTCTTT
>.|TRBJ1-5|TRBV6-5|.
CASSPSDRHNQPQHF
TGTGCCAGCAGTCCATCAGACAGACACAATCAGCCCCAGCATTTT
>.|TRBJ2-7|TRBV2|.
CASTKGTPSYEQYF
TGTGCCAGCACCAAGGGTACGCCCTCCTACGAGCAGTACTTC
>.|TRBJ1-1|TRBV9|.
CASSNQPLNTEAFF
TGTGCCAGCAGTAACCAGCCTTTGAACACTGAAGCTTTCTTT
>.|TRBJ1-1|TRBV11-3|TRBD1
CASSSIPTGQNTEAFF
TGTGCCAGCAGCTCAATTCCGACAGGGCAGAACACTGAAGCTTTCTTT
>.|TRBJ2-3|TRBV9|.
CASSVAGTDTQYF
TGTGCCAGCAGCGTAGCAGGTACAGATACGCAGTATTTT
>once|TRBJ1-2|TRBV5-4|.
CASSLVAAGVGYGYTF
TGTGCCAGCAGCTTGGTTGCGGCAGGGGTGGGCTATGGCTACACCTTC
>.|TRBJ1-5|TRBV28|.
CASSPTEIGQPQHF
TGTGCCAGCAGTCCGACAGAGATAGGTCAGCCCCAGCATTTT
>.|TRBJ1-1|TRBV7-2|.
CASSFGLGAEAFF
TGTGCCAGCAGCTTCGGTTTAGGCGCTGAAGCTTTCTTT
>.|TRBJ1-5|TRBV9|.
CASSVDGAGGPQHF
TGTGCCAGCAGCGTAGATGGGGCGGGGGGGCCCCAGCATTTT
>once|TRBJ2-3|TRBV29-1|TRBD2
CSAVSGGTDTQYF
TGCAGCGCTGTTAGCGGGGGGACAGATACGCAGTATTTT
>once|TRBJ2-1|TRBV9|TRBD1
CASSPDRGPSSYNEQFF
TGTGCCAGCAGCCCCGACAGGGGCCCGAGCTCCTACAATGAGCAGTTCTTC
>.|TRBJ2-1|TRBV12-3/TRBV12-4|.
CASSFVRRNEQFF
TGTGCCAGCAGTTTTGTGAGAAGGAATGAGCAGTTCTTC
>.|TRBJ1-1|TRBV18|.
CASSPPMGINMNTEAFF
TGTGCCAGCTCACCACCGATGGGGATTAATATGAACACTGAAGCTTTCTTT
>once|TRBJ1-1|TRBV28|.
CATWGAVNTEAFF
TGTGCCACCTGGGGGGCCGTGAACACTGAAGCTTTCTTT
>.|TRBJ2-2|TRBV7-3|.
CASSLFPAGNTGELFF
TGTGCCAGCAGCTTATTTCCAGCGGGGAACACCGGGGAGCTGTTTTTT
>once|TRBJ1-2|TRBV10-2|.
CASSEAGRQKGYGYTF
TGCGCCAGCAGTGAGGCAGGGCGGCAAAAGGGGTATGGCTACACCTTC
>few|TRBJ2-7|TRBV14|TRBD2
CASSLLAGVSYEQYF
TGTGCCAGCAGCCTATTAGCGGGAGTATCCTACGAGCAGTACTTC
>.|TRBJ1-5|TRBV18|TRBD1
CASSPTGARNQPQHF
TGTGCCAGCTCACCAACAGGGGCCCGCAATCAGCCCCAGCATTTT
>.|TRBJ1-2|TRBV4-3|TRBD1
CASSPRTGGYTF
TGCGCCAGCAGCCCCCGGACAGGTGGCTACACCTTC
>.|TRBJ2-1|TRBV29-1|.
CSLLGQTYNEQFF
TGCAGCCTGCTTGGACAGACTTACAATGAGCAGTTCTTC
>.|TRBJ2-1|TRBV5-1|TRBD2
CASSQAGGSNYNEQFF
TGCGCCAGCAGCCAGGCCGGCGGGAGCAACTACAATGAGCAGTTCTTC
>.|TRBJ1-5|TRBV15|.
CATSGSHLEAQHF
TGTGCCACCAGCGGGAGTCATCTGGAAGCCCAGCATTTT
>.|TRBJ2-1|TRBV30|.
CAWSVSLANEQFF
TGTGCCTGGAGTGTGTCGCTTGCTAATGAGCAGTTCTTC
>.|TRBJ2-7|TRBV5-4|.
CASSLDSGGGEQYF
TGTGCCAGCAGCTTGGATTCAGGGGGAGGCGAGCAGTACTTC
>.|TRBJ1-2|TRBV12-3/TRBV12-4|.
CASSPQGPYGYTF
TGTGCCAGCAGTCCACAAGGGCCCTATGGCTACACCTTC
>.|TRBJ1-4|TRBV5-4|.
CASSFGQRGEIF
TGTGCCAGCAGCTTTGGACAGAGGGGGGAAATTTTT
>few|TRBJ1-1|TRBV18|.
CASSPYTMEAFF
TGTGCCAGCTCACCATACACGATGGAAGCTTTCTTT
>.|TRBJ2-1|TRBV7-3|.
CASSLNGGTELNEQFF
TGTGCCAGCAGCTTAAATGGCGGGACCGAACTCAATGAGCAGTTCTTC
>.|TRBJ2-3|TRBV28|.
CASSFFKGDLTDTQYF
TGTGCCAGCAGTTTTTTCAAGGGGGACCTCACAGATACGCAGTATTTT
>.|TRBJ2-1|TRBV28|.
CASITTGLPNEQFF
TGTGCCAGCATCACTACGGGACTCCCAAATGAGCAGTTCTTC
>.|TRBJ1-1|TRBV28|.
CASSPFTGVPNTEAFF
TGTGCCAGCAGCCCCTTTACGGGGGTCCCGAACACTGAAGCTTTCTTT
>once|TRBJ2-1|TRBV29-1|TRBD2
CSVPQPGPSGPPYNEQFF
TGCAGCGTTCCACAACCGGGGCCTAGCGGGCCTCCCTACAATGAGCAGTTCTTC
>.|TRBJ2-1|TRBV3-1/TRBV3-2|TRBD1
CASSQDRRCRGLVSYNEQFF
TGTGCCAGCAGCCAAGATAGGCGTTGCAGGGGGCTGGTGTCCTACAATGAGCAGTTCTTC
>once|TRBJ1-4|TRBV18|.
CASSPWAPTTNEKLFF
TGTGCCAGCTCACCATGGGCCCCAACAACTAATGAAAAACTGTTTTTT
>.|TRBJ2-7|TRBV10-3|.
CAISPGALTYEQYF
TGTGCCATCAGCCCAGGGGCCTTGACCTACGAGCAGTACTTC
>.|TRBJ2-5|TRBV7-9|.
CASSQTRKREFGETQYF
TGTGCCAGCAGCCAGACACGAAAAAGGGAGTTCGGAGAGACCCAGTACTTC
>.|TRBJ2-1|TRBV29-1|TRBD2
CSVATSGVDNEQFF
TGCAGCGTTGCGACTAGCGGGGTGGACAATGAGCAGTTCTTC
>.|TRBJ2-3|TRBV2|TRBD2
CASSTGLAGPTDTQYF
TGTGCCAGCAGTACGGGACTAGCGGGACCCACAGATACGCAGTATTTT
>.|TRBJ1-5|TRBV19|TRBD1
CASRPGQAWSQPQHF
TGTGCCAGTAGGCCAGGACAGGCCTGGAGTCAGCCCCAGCATTTT
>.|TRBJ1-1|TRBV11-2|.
CASSFRTAMNTEAFF
TGTGCCAGCAGCTTCAGGACGGCTATGAACACTGAAGCTTTCTTT
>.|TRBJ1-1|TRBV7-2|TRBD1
CASSFRGRAEAFF
TGTGCCAGCAGCTTCAGGGGGCGGGCTGAAGCTTTCTTT
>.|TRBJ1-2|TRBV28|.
CASSYSPGYTF
TGTGCCAGCAGTTACTCCCCTGGCTACACCTTC
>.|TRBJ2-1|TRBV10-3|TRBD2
CATATSGSNNEQFF
TGTGCCACCGCGACTAGCGGGTCGAACAATGAGCAGTTCTTC
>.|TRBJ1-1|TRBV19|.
CASREDRMNTEAFF
TGTGCCAGTCGGGAGGACCGGATGAACACTGAAGCTTTCTTT
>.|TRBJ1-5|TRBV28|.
CASSLSSNQPQHF
TGTGCCAGCAGTTTGAGCAGCAATCAGCCCCAGCATTTT
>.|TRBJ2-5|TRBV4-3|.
CASSQEIIGGAQETQYF
TGCGCCAGCAGCCAAGAGATCATTGGGGGGGCCCAAGAGACCCAGTACTTC